The subject of this entry is one T cell receptor (beta chain). Its matching antigen is unknown. The data belong to a study of cytomegalovirus exposure and HLA in healthy donors. A multiplex PCR was run with 60 Vbeta primers and 13 Jbeta primers. Profiled with immunoSEQ multiplex PCR; TCRdb holds only in-frame clones, not every one. Of fewer than 60,000 clones listed, approximately 75% are singletons. The germline gives CDR1 GTSNPN, CDR2 SVGIG (reference sequence). This CDR3 is 15 amino acids long. Trimming cost V 5 bases and J 0 bases, with 16 bases left between them. Findings and caveats of the study: Earlier analysis looked at TCR beta V segments, and most were productive about 87% or about 30% of the time. One cluster of highly shared sequence variants probably arose as a sequencing artifact. Later analysis found that TCR beta chains associated with HLA were more clonally expanded than other, equally common chains. Reports indicate that TCR beta sequences accurately predicted the HLA-A and HLA-B alleles of most subjects.

Sequenced sample: PBMCs. This TCR was recovered from a woman aged 40 to 50 in good health and CMV-seropositive. The rearrangement uses TRBV30 and TRBJ1-2; D gene ambiguous. CDR3 sequence (DNA): TGTGCCTGGCGCAAACAACCGGGATCTAACTATGGCTACACCTTC. Its translation is CAWRKQPGSNYGYTF. The variable domain in full, completed from reference TRBV30 and TRBJ1-2, reads SQTIHQWPATLVQPVGSPLSLECTVEGTSNPNLYWYRQAAGRGLQLLFYSVGIGQISSEVPQNLSASRPQDRQFILSSKKLLLSDSGFYLCAWRKQPGSNYGYTFGSGTRLTVV.